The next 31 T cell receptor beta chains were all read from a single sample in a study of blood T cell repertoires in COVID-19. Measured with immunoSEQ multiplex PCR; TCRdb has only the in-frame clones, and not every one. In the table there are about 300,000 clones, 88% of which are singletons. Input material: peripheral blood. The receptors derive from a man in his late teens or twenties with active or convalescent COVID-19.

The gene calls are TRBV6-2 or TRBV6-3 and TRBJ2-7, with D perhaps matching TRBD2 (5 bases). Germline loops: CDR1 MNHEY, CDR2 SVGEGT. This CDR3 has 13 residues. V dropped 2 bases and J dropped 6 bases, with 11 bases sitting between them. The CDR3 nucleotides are TGTGCCAGCAGTTACGGTCTAGCCTCCGAGCAGTACTTC. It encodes CASSYGLASEQYF.

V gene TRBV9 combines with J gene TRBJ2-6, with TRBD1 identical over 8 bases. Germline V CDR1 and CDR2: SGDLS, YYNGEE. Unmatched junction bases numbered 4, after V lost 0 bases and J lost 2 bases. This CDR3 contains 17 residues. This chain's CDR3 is CASSVVDRGPGANVLTF. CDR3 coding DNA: TGTGCCAGCAGCGTAGTTGACAGGGGCCCTGGGGCCAACGTCCTGACTTTC.

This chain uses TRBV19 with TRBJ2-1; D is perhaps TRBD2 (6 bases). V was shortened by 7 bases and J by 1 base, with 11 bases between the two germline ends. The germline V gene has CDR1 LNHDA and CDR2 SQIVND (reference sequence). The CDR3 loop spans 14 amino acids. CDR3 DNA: TGTGCCAGTAAGGGGCGGGGATCCTACAATGAGCAGTTCTTC. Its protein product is CASKGRGSYNEQFF. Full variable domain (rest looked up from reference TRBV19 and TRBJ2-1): DGGITQSPKYLFRKEGQNVTLSCEQNLNHDAMYWYRQDPGQGLRLIYYSQIVNDFQKGDIAEGYSVSREKKESFPLTVTSAQKNPTAFYLCASKGRGSYNEQFFGPGTRLTVL.

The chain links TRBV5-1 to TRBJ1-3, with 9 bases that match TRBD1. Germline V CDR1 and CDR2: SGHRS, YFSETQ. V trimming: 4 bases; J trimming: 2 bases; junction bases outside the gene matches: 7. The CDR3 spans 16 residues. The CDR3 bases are TGCGCCAGCAGCAAAACCCGGGACAGGGCTGGAAACACCATATATTTT. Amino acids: CASSKTRDRAGNTIYF. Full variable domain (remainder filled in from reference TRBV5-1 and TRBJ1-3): KAGVTQTPRYLIKTRGQQVTLSCSPISGHRSVSWYQQTPGQGLQFLFEYFSETQRNKGNFPGRFSGRQFSNSRSEMNVSTLELGDSALYLCASSKTRDRAGNTIYFGEGSWLTVV.

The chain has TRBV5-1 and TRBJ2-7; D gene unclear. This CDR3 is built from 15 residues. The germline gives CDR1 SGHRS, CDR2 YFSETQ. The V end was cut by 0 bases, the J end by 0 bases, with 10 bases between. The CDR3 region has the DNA TGCGCCAGCAGCTTGGATACACGTTCCTCCTACGAGCAGTACTTC. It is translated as CASSLDTRSSYEQYF.

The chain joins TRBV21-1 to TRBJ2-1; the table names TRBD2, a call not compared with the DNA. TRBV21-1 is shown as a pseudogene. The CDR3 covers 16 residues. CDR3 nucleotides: TGTGCCAGCTTCGTAATGGCGGGGGACCCCTACAATGAGCAGTTCTTC. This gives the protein CASFVMAGDPYNEQFF.

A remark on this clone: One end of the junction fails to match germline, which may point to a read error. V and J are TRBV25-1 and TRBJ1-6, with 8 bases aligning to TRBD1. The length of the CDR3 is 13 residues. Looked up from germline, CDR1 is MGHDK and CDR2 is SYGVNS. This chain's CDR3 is CANSEPGQAALHF. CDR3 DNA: TGTGCCAACAGTGAACCGGGACAGGCAGCCCTCCACTTT.

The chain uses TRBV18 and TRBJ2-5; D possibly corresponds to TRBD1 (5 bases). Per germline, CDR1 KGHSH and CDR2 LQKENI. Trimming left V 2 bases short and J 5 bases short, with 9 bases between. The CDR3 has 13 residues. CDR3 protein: CASSPGAGETQYF. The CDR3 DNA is TGTGCCAGCTCACCAGGGGCAGGGGAGACCCAGTACTTC.

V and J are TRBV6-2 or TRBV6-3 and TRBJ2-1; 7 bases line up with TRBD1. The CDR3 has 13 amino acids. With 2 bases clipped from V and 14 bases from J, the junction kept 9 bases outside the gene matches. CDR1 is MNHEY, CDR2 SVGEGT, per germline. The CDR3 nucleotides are TGTGCCAGCAGTTACGGGGTCGGCCAGGGGGAGTTCTTC. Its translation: CASSYGVGQGEFF.

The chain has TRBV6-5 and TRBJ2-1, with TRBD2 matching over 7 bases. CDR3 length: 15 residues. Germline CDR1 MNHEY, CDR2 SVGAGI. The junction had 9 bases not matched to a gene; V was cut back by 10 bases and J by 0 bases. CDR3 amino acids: CAMHSGEGSYNEQFF. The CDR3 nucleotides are TGTGCCATGCATTCGGGGGAGGGCTCCTACAATGAGCAGTTCTTC.

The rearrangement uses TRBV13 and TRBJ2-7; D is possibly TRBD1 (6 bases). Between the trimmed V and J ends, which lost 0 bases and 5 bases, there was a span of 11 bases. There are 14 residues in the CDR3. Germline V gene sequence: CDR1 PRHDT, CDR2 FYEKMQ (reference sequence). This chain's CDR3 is CASSLGQGNDEQYF. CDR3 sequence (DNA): TGTGCCAGCAGCTTAGGACAGGGCAACGACGAGCAGTACTTC. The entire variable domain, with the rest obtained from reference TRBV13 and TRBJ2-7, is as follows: AAGVIQSPRHLIKEKRETATLKCYPIPRHDTVYWYQQGPGQDPQFLISFYEKMQSDKGSIPDRFSAQQFSDYHSELNMSSLELGDSALYFCASSLGQGNDEQYFGPGTRLTVT.

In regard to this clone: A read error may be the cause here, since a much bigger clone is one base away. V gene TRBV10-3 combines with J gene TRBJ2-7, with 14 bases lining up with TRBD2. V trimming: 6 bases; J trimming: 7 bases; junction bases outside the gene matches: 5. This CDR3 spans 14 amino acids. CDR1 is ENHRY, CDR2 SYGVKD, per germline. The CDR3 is CAIRLTSGGGEQYF. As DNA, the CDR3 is TGTGCCATCAGGCTGACTAGCGGGGGGGGAGAGCAGTACTTC.

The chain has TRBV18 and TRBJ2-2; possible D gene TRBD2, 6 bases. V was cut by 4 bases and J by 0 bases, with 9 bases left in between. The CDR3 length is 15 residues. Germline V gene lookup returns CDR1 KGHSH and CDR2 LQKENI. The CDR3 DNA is TGTGCCAGCTCACTCGGGACTCCGAACACCGGGGAGCTGTTTTTT. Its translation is CASSLGTPNTGELFF.

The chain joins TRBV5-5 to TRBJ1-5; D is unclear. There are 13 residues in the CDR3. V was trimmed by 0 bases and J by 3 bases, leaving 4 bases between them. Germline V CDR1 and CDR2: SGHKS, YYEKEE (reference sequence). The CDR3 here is CASSLDTNQPQHF. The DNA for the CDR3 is TGTGCCAGCAGCTTGGACACCAATCAGCCCCAGCATTTT.

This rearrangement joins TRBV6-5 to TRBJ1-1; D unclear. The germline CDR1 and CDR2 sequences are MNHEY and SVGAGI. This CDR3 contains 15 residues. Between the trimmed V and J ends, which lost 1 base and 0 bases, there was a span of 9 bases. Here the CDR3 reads CASSYLFRLNTEAFF. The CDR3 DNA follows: TGTGCCAGCAGTTACTTGTTCAGATTGAACACTGAAGCTTTCTTT.

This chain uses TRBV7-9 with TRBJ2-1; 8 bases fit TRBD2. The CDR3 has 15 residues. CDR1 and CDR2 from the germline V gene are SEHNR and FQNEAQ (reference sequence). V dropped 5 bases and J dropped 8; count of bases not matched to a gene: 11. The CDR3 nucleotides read TGTGCCAGCAGCCTCTCGGGACTAGACTATGATGAGCAGTTCTTC. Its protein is CASSLSGLDYDEQFF.

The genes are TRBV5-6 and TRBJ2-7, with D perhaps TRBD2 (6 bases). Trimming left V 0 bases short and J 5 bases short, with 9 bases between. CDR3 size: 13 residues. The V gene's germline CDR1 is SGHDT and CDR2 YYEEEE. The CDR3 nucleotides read TGTGCCAGCAGCTTGGGGTCGGGGGACGAGCAGTACTTC. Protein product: CASSLGSGDEQYF.

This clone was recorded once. The CDR3 sequence: CASREGLKDAEAFF. The DNA for the CDR3 is TGCGCCAGCAGGGAGGGGTTAAAGGATGCTGAAGCTTTCTTT. V and J are TRBV5-1 and TRBJ1-1; D is perhaps TRBD1 (5 bases). Trimming cost V 5 bases and J 6 bases, with 17 bases left between them. The CDR3 extends over 14 amino acids. CDR1 SGHRS and CDR2 YFSETQ come from the germline V gene.

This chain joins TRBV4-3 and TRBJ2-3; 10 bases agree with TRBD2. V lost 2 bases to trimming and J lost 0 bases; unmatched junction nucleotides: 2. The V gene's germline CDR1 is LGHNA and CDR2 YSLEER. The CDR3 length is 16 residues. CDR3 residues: CASSQRTSGSTDTQYF. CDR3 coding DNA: TGCGCCAGCAGCCAAAGGACTAGCGGCAGCACAGATACGCAGTATTTT.

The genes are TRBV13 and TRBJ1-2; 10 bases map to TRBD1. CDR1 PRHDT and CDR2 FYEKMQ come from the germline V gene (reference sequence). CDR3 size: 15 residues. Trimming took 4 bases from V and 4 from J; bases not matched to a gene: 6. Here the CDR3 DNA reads TGTGCCAGCAGCTCCCGGGACAGGGGTTCCTATGGCTACACCTTC. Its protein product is CASSSRDRGSYGYTF.

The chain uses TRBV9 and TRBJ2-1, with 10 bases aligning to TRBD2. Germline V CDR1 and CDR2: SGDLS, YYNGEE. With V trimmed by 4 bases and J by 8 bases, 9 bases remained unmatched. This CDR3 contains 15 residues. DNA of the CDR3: TGTGCCAGCAGCCCCAGCGGGGGGGCCGGTTATGAGCAGTTCTTC. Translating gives CASSPSGGAGYEQFF.

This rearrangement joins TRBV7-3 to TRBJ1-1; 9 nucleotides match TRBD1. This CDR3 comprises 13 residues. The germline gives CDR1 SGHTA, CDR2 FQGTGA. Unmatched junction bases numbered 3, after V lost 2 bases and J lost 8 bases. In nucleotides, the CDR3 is TGTGCCAGCAGCTTAGTAGGGACAGGGGAAGCTTTCTTT. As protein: CASSLVGTGEAFF.

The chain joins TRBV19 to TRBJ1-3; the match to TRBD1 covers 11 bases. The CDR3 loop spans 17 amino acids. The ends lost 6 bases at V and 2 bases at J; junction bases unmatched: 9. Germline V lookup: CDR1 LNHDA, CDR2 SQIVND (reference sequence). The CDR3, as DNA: TGTGCCAGTAGCCGGACAGGGGGCGCCCGGGCTGGAAACACCATATATTTT. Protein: CASSRTGGARAGNTIYF. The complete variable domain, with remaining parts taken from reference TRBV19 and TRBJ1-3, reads DGGITQSPKYLFRKEGQNVTLSCEQNLNHDAMYWYRQDPGQGLRLIYYSQIVNDFQKGDIAEGYSVSREKKESFPLTVTSAQKNPTAFYLCASSRTGGARAGNTIYFGEGSWLTVV.

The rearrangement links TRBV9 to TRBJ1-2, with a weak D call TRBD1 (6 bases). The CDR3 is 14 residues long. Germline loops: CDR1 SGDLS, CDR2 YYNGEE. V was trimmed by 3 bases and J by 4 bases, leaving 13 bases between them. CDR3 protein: CASSAARGSYGYTF. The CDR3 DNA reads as TGTGCCAGCAGCGCGGCCAGGGGCTCCTATGGCTACACCTTC.

CDR3: CAITGTGWEKLFF. CDR3 sequence (DNA): TGTGCCATTACCGGGACAGGGTGGGAAAAACTGTTTTTT. The chain combines TRBV2 with TRBJ1-4; 9 bases are shared with TRBD1. The CDR3 is 13 residues long. The V segment lost 10 bases and the J segment 8 bases; nucleotides outside the gene matches: 8. Germline-derived CDR1 and CDR2 are SNHLY and FYNNEI.

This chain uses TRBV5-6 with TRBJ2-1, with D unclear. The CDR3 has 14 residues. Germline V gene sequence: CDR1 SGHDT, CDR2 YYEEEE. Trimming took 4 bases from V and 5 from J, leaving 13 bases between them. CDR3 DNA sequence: TGTGCCAGCAGCCACCCGACTTCTAACAATGAGCAGTTCTTC. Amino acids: CASSHPTSNNEQFF.

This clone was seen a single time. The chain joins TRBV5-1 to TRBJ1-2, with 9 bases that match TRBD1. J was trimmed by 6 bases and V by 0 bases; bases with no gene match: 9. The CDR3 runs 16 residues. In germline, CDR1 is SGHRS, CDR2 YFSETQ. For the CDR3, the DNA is TGCGCCAGCAGCTTGGTCAGGGACAGGGATATCGATGGCTACACCTTC. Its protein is CASSLVRDRDIDGYTF.

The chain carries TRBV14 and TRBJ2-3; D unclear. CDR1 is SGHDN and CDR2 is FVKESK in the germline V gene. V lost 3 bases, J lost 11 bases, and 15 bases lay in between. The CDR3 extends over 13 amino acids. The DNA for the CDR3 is TGTGCCAGCAGCCAGCAAGACACGGCGAAGCAGTATTTT. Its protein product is CASSQQDTAKQYF.

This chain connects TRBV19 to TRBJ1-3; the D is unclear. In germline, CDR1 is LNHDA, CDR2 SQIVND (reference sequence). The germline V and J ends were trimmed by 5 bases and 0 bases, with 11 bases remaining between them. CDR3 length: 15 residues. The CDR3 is CASSLRRRSGNTIYF. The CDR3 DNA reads TGTGCCAGTAGTCTTCGTCGTCGCTCTGGAAACACCATATATTTT.

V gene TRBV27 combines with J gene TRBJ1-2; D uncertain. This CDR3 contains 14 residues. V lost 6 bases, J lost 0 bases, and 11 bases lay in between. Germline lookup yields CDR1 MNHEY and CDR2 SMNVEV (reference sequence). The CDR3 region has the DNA TGTGCCAGCAGCCCCAGGCCTGCTAACTATGGCTACACCTTC. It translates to CASSPRPANYGYTF.

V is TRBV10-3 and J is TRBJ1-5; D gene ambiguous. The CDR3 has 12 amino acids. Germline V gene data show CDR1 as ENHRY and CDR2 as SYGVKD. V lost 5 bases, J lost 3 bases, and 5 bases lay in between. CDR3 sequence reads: CAISSDNQPQHF. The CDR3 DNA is TGTGCCATCAGTTCAGACAATCAGCCCCAGCATTTT.